This T cell receptor beta chain was retrieved from a study of blood T cell repertoires in COVID-19. V trimming: 4 bases; J trimming: 10 bases; junction bases outside the gene matches: 8. The CDR3 sequence is 14 residues long. Germline V gives CDR1 GTSNPN, CDR2 SVGIG (reference sequence). Generated by immunoSEQ multiplex PCR, the TCRdb table keeps only in-frame clones and is missing some. This sample yields about 120,000 clones, of which approximately 80% are seen a single time; more than 35% belongs to the top ten. The clonotype comes from a man aged 35 to 55 with active or convalescent COVID-19. Sequencing was performed on peripheral blood. The genes are TRBV30 and TRBJ2-1; the match to TRBD1 covers 12 bases. The CDR3 nucleotides are TGTGCCTGGAACCCGGGACAGGGGGCCCACGAGCAGTTCTTC. This sequence encodes CAWNPGQGAHEQFF. The full variable domain, its missing parts supplied by reference TRBV30 and TRBJ2-1, is SQTIHQWPATLVQPVGSPLSLECTVEGTSNPNLYWYRQAAGRGLQLLFYSVGIGQISSEVPQNLSASRPQDRQFILSSKKLLLSDSGFYLCAWNPGQGAHEQFFGPGTRLTVL.